Following are 30 T cell receptor beta chains from one sample sequenced in a study of T-cell memory formation after mild COVID-19. TCRdb fed the 5' RACE reads into MiXCR, producing one record per CDR3 protein. This table holds about 360,000 distinct CDR3 sequences, roughly an eighth found once. Sequenced input: PBMCs or a T cell subset sorted from them (not recorded which). The receptor source for this set is a man aged 18 to 35 who had mild COVID-19 (a few samples of this study predate the infection). Cell type and time point are not known.

This clonotype was counted only a few times. This chain connects TRBV24-1 to TRBJ2-1; tentative D call: TRBD2 (5 bases). The germline CDR1 and CDR2 sequences are KGHDR and SFDVKD. Trimming took off 4 bases at V and 0 bases at J, with 9 bases between the two ends. The CDR3 spans 15 residues. DNA for the CDR3: TGTGCCACCAGTGACACTAGAAGCTCCTACAATGAGCAGTTCTTC. Encoded protein: CATSDTRSSYNEQFF.

This clonotype was detected a few times. This chain links TRBV6-2 or TRBV6-3 with TRBJ2-5; D is perhaps TRBD2 (5 bases). The CDR3 has 14 residues. Germline CDR1 reads MNHEY; CDR2 reads SVGEGT. The V gene lost 7 bases and the J gene lost 2 bases, with 14 bases spanning the gap. Here the CDR3 DNA reads TGTGCCAGCACCAAAGACAAGCGGCAAGAGACCCAGTACTTC. As protein: CASTKDKRQETQYF.

This chain links TRBV7-8 with TRBJ1-1, with no clear D. Germline-derived CDR1 and CDR2 are SGHVS and FQNEAQ. The CDR3 length is 13 residues. V was shortened by 6 bases and J by 3 bases, with 11 bases between the two germline ends. CDR3 region: CASRSDGYTEAFF. CDR3 coding DNA: TGTGCCAGCAGGTCGGACGGCTACACTGAAGCTTTCTTT.

This clonotype was counted a few times. This chain links TRBV6-5 with TRBJ2-5, with 7 bases identical to TRBD2. In germline, CDR1 is MNHEY, CDR2 SVGAGI. The CDR3 is made up of 16 amino acids. V was clipped by 1 base and J by 2 bases; unmatched bases: 7. CDR3 sequence reads: CASSYYSGGGQETQYF. In DNA, the CDR3 is TGTGCCAGCAGTTACTATTCGGGGGGTGGGCAAGAGACCCAGTACTTC.

This clonotype was counted a few times. The chain links TRBV10-3 to TRBJ2-5; 11 bases align to TRBD1. CDR1 is ENHRY, CDR2 SYGVKD, per germline. V gave up 10 bases and J gave up 3 bases; unmatched junction bases: 7. The CDR3 is made up of 14 amino acids. CDR3 sequence reads: CATERGQGEETQYF. CDR3 DNA: TGTGCCACCGAAAGGGGACAGGGGGAAGAGACCCAGTACTTC.

The sample holds many counts of this clonotype. The V and J genes are TRBV5-5 and TRBJ1-4; D gene ambiguous. CDR1 is SGHKS, CDR2 YYEKEE, per germline (reference sequence). The CDR3 totals 14 residues. Trimming stripped 0 bases from V and 8 bases from J, with 11 bases between. The CDR3 reads CASSLAVGPEKLFF. The DNA of the CDR3 is TGTGCCAGCAGCTTGGCCGTAGGGCCGGAAAAACTGTTTTTT.

The rearrangement links TRBV7-8 to TRBJ1-6, with D uncertain. Trimming stripped 5 bases from V and 10 bases from J, with 15 bases between. CDR3 length equals 14 residues. Germline V gene data show CDR1 as SGHVS and CDR2 as FQNEAQ. The CDR3 loop is CASSTPPPASPLHF. In DNA, the CDR3 is TGTGCCAGCAGCACCCCACCTCCCGCGTCACCCCTCCACTTT.

The rearrangement uses TRBV2 and TRBJ2-3; D unclear. There are 14 residues in the CDR3. Germline V gene sequence: CDR1 SNHLY, CDR2 FYNNEI. The V end was cut by 2 bases, the J end by 11 bases, with 17 bases between. The DNA of the CDR3 is TGTGCCAGCAGTGAAACGGTCGCCGATACTGAGCAGTATTTT. It codes for CASSETVADTEQYF.

The CDR3 nucleotides are TGTGCCAGCAGCCAAGGGACAGCAGACTCCTACGAGCAGTACTTC. It translates to CASSQGTADSYEQYF. This sequence joins TRBV4-2 and TRBJ2-7; D perhaps matches TRBD1 (6 bases). The ends were cut back, 1 base at V and 0 bases at J, with 10 bases in the middle. The CDR3 consists of 15 residues. CDR1 LGHNA and CDR2 YNFKEQ come from the germline V gene.

The chain recombines TRBV6-1 with TRBJ1-1; D is undetermined. Deletions cut 4 bases from V and 2 bases from J, with 11 bases between. Germline V gene sequence: CDR1 MNHNS, CDR2 SASEGT. The CDR3 sequence is 14 residues long. The CDR3 reads CASSAAGSNTEAFF. The CDR3 DNA sequence: TGTGCCAGCAGTGCAGCCGGGAGTAACACTGAAGCTTTCTTT.

The chain employs TRBV7-9 and TRBJ2-3; tentatively, D is TRBD1 or TRBD2 (5 bases each). Germline-derived CDR1 and CDR2 are SEHNR and FQNEAQ (reference sequence). Trimming cost V 7 bases and J 9 bases, with 11 bases left between them. CDR3 size: 11 residues. CDR3 nucleotides: TGTGCCAGCACCGATGAGGGGACGCAGTATTTT. Residues: CASTDEGTQYF.

The CDR3 DNA is TGCGCCAGCAGCCCCGACAGGATTGAGCAGTACTTC. This encodes CASSPDRIEQYF. The chain joins TRBV4-3 to TRBJ2-7; a possible D gene is TRBD1 (6 bases). V was shortened by 4 bases and J by 7 bases, with 11 bases between the two germline ends. Germline V gives CDR1 LGHNA, CDR2 YSLEER. The CDR3 runs to 12 residues.

The chain links TRBV6-5 to TRBJ2-7; D remains ambiguous. The CDR3 sequence is 13 residues long. V was trimmed by 0 bases and J by 7 bases, leaving 10 bases between them. The germline gives CDR1 MNHEY, CDR2 SVGAGI. The CDR3 is CASSYSAKGEQYV. The CDR3 DNA is TGTGCCAGCAGTTACTCGGCGAAGGGAGAGCAGTACGTC.

This clonotype was detected only a few times. The rearrangement links TRBV29-1 to TRBJ1-3; 9 bases are shared with TRBD1. The V segment lost 4 bases and the J segment 1 base; nucleotides outside the gene matches: 5. The germline V gene has CDR1 SQVTM and CDR2 ANQGSEA. This CDR3 spans 15 amino acids. The CDR3 DNA follows: TGCAGCGTTGTCCCGGGACAGGGTTCTGGAAACACCATATATTTT. This codes for CSVVPGQGSGNTIYF.

This clonotype was picked up a small number of times. V usage is TRBV5-5 and J usage is TRBJ1-1, with D possibly matching TRBD1 (6 bases). The CDR3 contains 13 residues. V lost 0 bases to trimming and J lost 7 bases, with 10 bases between them. Germline loops: CDR1 SGHKS, CDR2 YYEKEE (reference sequence). CDR3 nucleotide sequence: TGTGCCAGCAGCTTGGGGGCGACAGGTGAAGCTTTCTTT. Its protein is CASSLGATGEAFF.

The chain combines TRBV6-2 or TRBV6-3 with TRBJ2-1; D is ambiguous. Germline CDR1 reads MNHEY; CDR2 reads SVGEGT. This CDR3 contains 15 residues. V dropped 6 bases and J dropped 9 bases, with 21 bases sitting between them. Here the CDR3 DNA reads TGTGCCAGCAGCCTAAGGCGGATCCCCACTCGTGAGCAGTTCTTC. Amino acids: CASSLRRIPTREQFF.

The CDR3, as DNA: TGTGCCAGCAGTTACTCGAGGGCCGCACGCGGCTCCTACAATGAGCAGTTCTTC. It encodes CASSYSRAARGSYNEQFF. The genes are TRBV6-2 or TRBV6-3 and TRBJ2-1; maybe TRBD2 (5 bases). Per the germline V gene, CDR1 is MNHEY and CDR2 is SVGEGT. The CDR3 has 18 residues. V dropped 0 bases and J dropped 0 bases, with 15 bases sitting between them.

This chain links TRBV2 with TRBJ2-7, with D possibly TRBD1 on 6 matching bases. Germline V lookup: CDR1 SNHLY, CDR2 FYNNEI. Trimming took 5 bases from V and 3 from J, leaving 14 bases between them. The CDR3 loop spans 14 amino acids. The CDR3 region has the DNA TGTGCCAGCAGTAACCACGGGACATACTACGAGCAGTACTTC. Its protein product is CASSNHGTYYEQYF. The full variable domain, rest sourced from reference TRBV2 and TRBJ2-7, is EPEVTQTPSHQVTQMGQEVILRCVPISNHLYFYWYRQILGQKVEFLVSFYNNEISEKSEIFDDQFSVERPDGSNFTLKIRSTKLEDSAMYFCASSNHGTYYEQYFGPGTRLTVT.

About this clonotype itself: At one boundary the junction diverges from the germline segment, which might be a read error. The chain carries TRBV5-1 and TRBJ2-1; perhaps TRBD1 as D (5 bases). The CDR3 sequence is 12 residues long. Germline CDR1 SGHRS, CDR2 YFSETQ. CDR3 in amino acids: CASSRQYNEPFF. The CDR3 coding sequence is TGCGCCAGCAGTCGACAGTACAATGAGCCGTTCTTC.

This clonotype was seen a handful of times. CDR3 nucleotide sequence: TGTGCCAGTAGTATAACAGGCTTTAGCAATCAGCCCCAGCATTTT. Amino acid sequence: CASSITGFSNQPQHF. The chain uses TRBV19 and TRBJ1-5, with TRBD1 as a possible D gene (5 bases). The germline V gene has CDR1 LNHDA and CDR2 SQIVND (reference sequence). Trimming took 2 bases from V and 0 from J, leaving 8 bases between them. The CDR3 is 15 amino acids.

The chain has TRBV2 and TRBJ2-7; 8 bases are shared with TRBD2. V gave up 6 bases and J gave up 4 bases; unmatched junction bases: 17. Germline CDR1 is SNHLY and CDR2 is FYNNEI. The CDR3 has 17 amino acids. CDR3 sequence: CASRGAVAGSRLYEQYF. The CDR3 DNA reads TGTGCCAGCAGGGGGGCCGTAGCGGGGAGCCGACTTTACGAGCAGTACTTC.

This clonotype was observed at least ten times. The V and J genes are TRBV3-1 and TRBJ1-6; 12 bases fit TRBD1. Germline V gene sequence: CDR1 LGHDT, CDR2 YNNKEL (reference sequence). The CDR3 consists of 19 residues. V lost 3 bases, J lost 2 bases, and 8 bases stayed unmatched. CDR3 sequence (DNA): TGTGCCAGCAGCCATGGGCCGGGACAGGGGGCGACCTATAATTCACCCCTCCACTTT. It yields the protein CASSHGPGQGATYNSPLHF.

The rearrangement joins TRBV4-2 to TRBJ2-5, with 7 bases that match TRBD2. V shed 1 base, J shed 4 bases, and the junction held 6 bases outside the gene matches. The CDR3 totals 15 residues. Germline loops: CDR1 LGHNA, CDR2 YNFKEQ. The CDR3 is CASSQGGGEGETQYF. The DNA for the CDR3 is TGTGCCAGCAGCCAAGGGGGGGGAGAGGGAGAGACCCAGTACTTC.

The chain recombines TRBV20-1 with TRBJ1-5; a weak D match, TRBD1 (5 bases). The CDR3 is 15 amino acids. Trimming took 6 bases from V and 1 from J, leaving 16 bases between them. Germline-derived CDR1 and CDR2 are DFQATT and SNEGSKA (reference sequence). Written as DNA, the CDR3 is TGCAGTGCCGCGGGACCCACCGGGAGCAATCAGCCCCAGCATTTT. It encodes CSAAGPTGSNQPQHF.

The rearrangement links TRBV4-3 to TRBJ2-6; D unclear. The germline gives CDR1 LGHNA, CDR2 YSLEER. V lost 0 bases and J lost 0, with 6 bases in between. The CDR3 has 16 amino acids. The CDR3 spells CASSQEGPSGANVLTF. The CDR3 DNA reads TGCGCCAGCAGCCAAGAAGGACCCTCTGGGGCCAACGTCCTGACTTTC.

This clonotype was observed a few times. The V and J genes are TRBV7-9 and TRBJ1-2, with 9 bases identical to TRBD1. This CDR3 has 14 residues. Germline V gives CDR1 SEHNR, CDR2 FQNEAQ (reference sequence). Trimming removed 5 bases from V and 8 bases from J; junction bases left unmatched: 9. CDR3 protein: CASSGGTGYGGYTF. The CDR3 coding sequence is TGTGCCAGCAGCGGAGGGACAGGGTACGGGGGCTACACCTTC.

The chain has TRBV4-3 and TRBJ2-5, with TRBD2 identical over 8 bases. CDR1 is LGHNA, CDR2 YSLEER, per germline. After removal of 5 bases from V and 3 bases from J, the junction contained 8 bases not matched to a gene. The CDR3 totals 15 residues. The CDR3 here is CASSWWAGGEETQYF. The CDR3 coding sequence is TGCGCCAGCAGCTGGTGGGCGGGGGGCGAAGAGACCCAGTACTTC.

This clonotype was picked up many times. The chain joins TRBV7-6 to TRBJ2-5; TRBD2 might be the D (6 bases). Per the germline V gene, CDR1 is SGHVS and CDR2 is FNYEAQ. The CDR3 length is 14 residues. The germline V and J ends were trimmed by 2 bases and 5 bases, with 12 bases remaining between them. The CDR3 DNA reads as TGTGCCAGCAGCTTAAGAAGCCGGGAGGAGACCCAGTACTTC. Amino acids: CASSLRSREETQYF.

The chain joins TRBV4-2 to TRBJ2-5; 7 bases line up with TRBD2. The junction had 1 base not matched to a gene; V was cut back by 3 bases and J by 9 bases. Per the germline V gene, CDR1 is LGHNA and CDR2 is YNFKEQ. The CDR3 contains 11 residues. The chain's CDR3 is CASSQGGAQYF. The CDR3 DNA follows: TGTGCCAGCAGCCAGGGGGGGGCCCAGTACTTC.

The sample holds one count of this clonotype. The V and J genes are TRBV5-1 and TRBJ2-2, with 10 bases identical to TRBD2. Trimming removed 4 bases from V and 1 base from J; junction bases left unmatched: 10. CDR3 size: 18 residues. The germline V gene has CDR1 SGHRS and CDR2 YFSETQ. The CDR3 is CASSRWGRTSGNTGELFF. The CDR3 bases are TGCGCCAGCAGCCGATGGGGGCGGACTAGCGGGAACACCGGGGAGCTGTTTTTT.